What follows describes a single T cell receptor beta chain. The entry originates in a study of blood T cell repertoires in COVID-19. Looking at the study overall: Nucleic acid was either cDNA or gDNA, and it came from T cells, B-cell-depleted T cells, or PBMCs.

Original handling: Estimation of nucleated cell counts was performed using reference gene primer amplification. Generated by immunoSEQ multiplex PCR, the TCRdb table keeps only in-frame clones and is missing some. V and J calls and clone size are given by that table; D and trimming were obtained from the DNA. This table holds a few hundred thousand clones, around 84% found once. Enrolled through a virtual design, the participants were between 18 and 89 years of age and came from about two dozen US areas. Clinical history as reported by participants underpinned cohort assignment. The CDR3 length is 16 residues. The germline V gene encodes CDR1 MGHDK and CDR2 SYGVNS. V lost 2 bases and J lost 4, with 17 bases in between.

The genes are TRBV25-1 and TRBJ1-2; weak D call: TRBD1 (5 bases). The sample consisted of PBMCs or T cells enriched from blood (not recorded which). The sequence derives from a young woman who had recovered from COVID-19. The CDR3 DNA is TGTGCCAGCAGTGAAGCTCAGCCGGGGGTGGGCTATGGCTACACCTTC. Translating it yields CASSEAQPGVGYGYTF.